This entry lists 27 T cell receptor beta chains sequenced from one sample in a study of regulatory T cells in long-lasting Graves disease. Regarding time point: persistent/refractory GD, antithyroid drugs over 5 years with positive TRAb. The TCR library was prepared using RNA isolated from PBMCs. Assembly of TCR beta libraries relied on iRepertoire HTBI primers together with Arm-PCR of CDR3 regions. TCRdb itself ran the multiplex PCR reads through MiXCR, one entry per CDR3 protein. The repertoire holds around 460,000 distinct CDR3 sequences, with around a fifth as singletons. This sample comprised peripheral blood mononuclear cells (PBMCs), obtained when the disease was refractory, from a patient treated with antithyroid drugs. Source of these receptors: a female donor with Graves disease.

Notes on this clonotype: Just one base apart from a much larger clone, this may be a read error. Likely a read error: the CDR3 ends without its conserved phenylalanine or tryptophan. The chain recombines TRBV11-2 with TRBJ1-2, with a weak D call TRBD1 (5 bases). Deletions cut 5 bases from V and 3 bases from J, with 10 bases between. The CDR3 has 13 amino acids. Per germline, CDR1 SGHAT and CDR2 FQNNGV. The CDR3 spells CASSVGTDYGYTS. The CDR3 region has the DNA TGTGCCAGCAGCGTGGGGACTGACTATGGCTACACCTCC.

This clonotype was seen a few times. The chain is built from TRBV3-1 and TRBJ2-1; 10 nucleotides agree with TRBD2. J lost 7 bases, V lost 4 bases, and 13 bases had no gene match. This CDR3 comprises 17 residues. Per the germline V gene, CDR1 is LGHDT and CDR2 is YNNKEL (reference sequence). The CDR3 DNA is TGTGCCAGCAGCCCCCTGCGGAGCGGGGGGGCAGGAAATGAGCAGTTCTTC. Amino acids: CASSPLRSGGAGNEQFF.

CDR3 protein: CASSLFFGELFF. The CDR3 DNA sequence: TGTGCCAGCAGCTTATTCTTCGGGGAGCTGTTTTTT. The V call is TRBV7-2, the J call TRBJ2-2; D remains unclear. This CDR3 is 12 amino acids long. Germline assignment: CDR1 SGHTA and CDR2 FQGNSA. Trimming shortened V by 2 bases and J by 7 bases, and 5 bases separated the two germline ends. Full variable domain (outside the CDR3, taken from reference TRBV7-2 and TRBJ2-2): GAGVSQSPSNKVTEKGKDVELRCDPISGHTALYWYRQSLGQGLEFLIYFQGNSAPDKSGLPSDRFSAERTGGSVSTLTIQRTQQEDSAVYLCASSLFFGELFFGEGSRLTVL.

Many counts were recorded for this clonotype. J is TRBJ2-6 and V is TRBV28; weak D call: TRBD2 (6 bases). Germline V gene data show CDR1 as MDHEN and CDR2 as SYDVKM. V was clipped by 6 bases and J by 2 bases, with 11 bases between them. This CDR3 spans 15 amino acids. The chain's CDR3 is CASRGGGTGANVLTF. The CDR3, as DNA: TGTGCCAGCAGGGGGGGAGGCACTGGGGCCAACGTCCTGACTTTC.

This clonotype was seen repeatedly, ten times or more. The rearrangement links TRBV12-3 or TRBV12-4 to TRBJ2-3, with 9 bases identical to TRBD1. The CDR3 spans 17 residues. V trimming: 1 base; J trimming: 2 bases; junction bases outside the gene matches: 7. The DNA of the CDR3 is TGTGCCAGCAGTTTAGTTGGGACAGGGACCTTCACAGATACGCAGTATTTT. Its protein is CASSLVGTGTFTDTQYF.

With respect to this clonotype: At one of its ends the junction is not consistent with the germline gene, which may arise from a read error. This chain uses TRBV19 with TRBJ2-7, with 8 bases fitting TRBD1. The CDR3 length is 14 residues. Germline V gene lookup returns CDR1 LNHDA and CDR2 SQIVND (reference sequence). CDR3 DNA sequence: TGTGCCAGTAGTAGATATGGGACAGGCGACGAGCCGTACTTC. It translates to CASSRYGTGDEPYF.

The chain recombines TRBV3-1 with TRBJ2-5; possible D gene TRBD2, 5 bases. V was shortened by 4 bases and J by 5 bases, with 17 bases between the two germline ends. Germline V gene lookup returns CDR1 LGHDT and CDR2 YNNKEL (reference sequence). The CDR3 is 15 residues long. The CDR3 here is CASSPGGLGGETQYF. The CDR3 nucleotides are TGTGCCAGCAGCCCCGGAGGCTTAGGAGGCGAGACCCAGTACTTC.

The sample holds many counts of this clonotype. This chain links TRBV20-1 with TRBJ1-1; D ambiguous. V was cut by 3 bases and J by 5 bases, with 13 bases left in between. Per the germline V gene, CDR1 is DFQATT and CDR2 is SNEGSKA (reference sequence). This CDR3 spans 13 amino acids. CDR3 residues: CSASLALGTEAFF. As DNA, the CDR3 is TGCAGTGCTAGTTTAGCGCTGGGGACTGAAGCTTTCTTT.

The sample holds many counts of this clonotype. The V and J genes are TRBV27 and TRBJ1-2; a possible D gene is TRBD1 (6 bases). Germline V gene sequence: CDR1 MNHEY, CDR2 SMNVEV (reference sequence). The V and J ends lost 2 bases and 0 bases respectively, with 16 bases between them. The CDR3 totals 17 residues. CDR3: CASSLPYRVCSNYGYTF. DNA for the CDR3: TGTGCCAGCAGTTTACCCTACAGGGTTTGCTCTAACTATGGCTACACCTTC.

The rearrangement links TRBV19 to TRBJ2-5; TRBD2 is a possible D gene (5 bases). Trimming removed 2 bases from V and 5 bases from J, with 9 bases in between. CDR1 and CDR2 (germline): LNHDA, SQIVND (reference sequence). The CDR3 has 13 amino acids. The CDR3 loop is CASSIMSGETQYF. As DNA, the CDR3 is TGTGCCAGTAGTATAATGTCGGGGGAGACCCAGTACTTC.

The sample holds a few counts of this clonotype. V gene TRBV24-1 combines with J gene TRBJ1-5; D perhaps matches TRBD1 (5 bases). V was cut by 8 bases and J by 2 bases, with 21 bases left in between. The CDR3 has 17 amino acids. Germline V gene sequence: CDR1 KGHDR, CDR2 SFDVKD. In nucleotides, the CDR3 is TGTGCCACCACTCCCCCGGGACGATATGTGGGCAATCAGCCCCAGCATTTT. Amino acids: CATTPPGRYVGNQPQHF.

A few counts support this clonotype. The V and J genes are TRBV10-3 and TRBJ1-5; D remains ambiguous. V lost 10 bases and J 6 bases, leaving 19 bases between the germline ends. The CDR3 extends over 14 amino acids. Germline V gene lookup returns CDR1 ENHRY and CDR2 SYGVKD. The CDR3 nucleotides read TGTGCCACCGTTTTACAAGAGGCGGCTCAGCCCCAGCATTTT. It yields the protein CATVLQEAAQPQHF.

This clonotype was observed a few times. The gene calls are TRBV7-2 and TRBJ1-6; tentatively, D is TRBD1 (5 bases). Germline assignment: CDR1 SGHTA and CDR2 FQGNSA. Trimming took off 0 bases at V and 4 bases at J, with 13 bases between the two ends. The CDR3 has 17 amino acids. CDR3 DNA sequence: TGTGCCAGCAGCTTAGCTGCTGGGGGGAGGTATAATTCACCCCTCCACTTT. Its protein product is CASSLAAGGRYNSPLHF.

A few counts support this clonotype. The CDR3 sequence is CASGEGTPPNEQYF. The CDR3 nucleotides read TGTGCCAGCGGGGAGGGAACCCCTCCCAACGAGCAGTACTTC. This chain joins TRBV7-9 and TRBJ2-7; 7 nucleotides agree with TRBD2. CDR3 length: 14 amino acids. V shed 8 bases, J shed 5 bases, and the junction held 12 bases outside the gene matches. Germline CDR1 reads SEHNR; CDR2 reads FQNEAQ (reference sequence).

The table lists this clonotype with many counts. V usage is TRBV7-9 and J usage is TRBJ1-1; 8 bases map to TRBD1. The CDR3 has 16 residues. Germline V lookup: CDR1 SEHNR, CDR2 FQNEAQ (reference sequence). V lost 2 bases, J lost 4 bases, and 9 bases stayed unmatched. The CDR3 region is CASSLTVDRGGTEAFF. Here the CDR3 DNA reads TGTGCCAGCAGCTTAACGGTCGACAGGGGCGGCACTGAAGCTTTCTTT.

The sample holds many counts of this clonotype. This chain uses TRBV20-1 with TRBJ1-1; maybe TRBD1 (5 bases). From germline, CDR1 is DFQATT and CDR2 SNEGSKA (reference sequence). The CDR3 sequence is 14 residues long. Trimming left V 3 bases short and J 1 base short, with 12 bases between. This CDR3 reads CSASSGTENTEAFF. In DNA, the CDR3 is TGCAGTGCTAGTAGCGGGACGGAGAACACTGAAGCTTTCTTT.

The chain recombines TRBV9 with TRBJ2-2; no firm D call. This CDR3 region has 13 residues. Germline V gives CDR1 SGDLS, CDR2 YYNGEE. V lost 3 bases and J 6 bases, leaving 9 bases between the germline ends. The CDR3 loop is CASSAYTPGELFF. The CDR3, as DNA: TGTGCCAGCAGCGCGTACACGCCCGGGGAGCTGTTTTTT.

This clonotype showed up just a few times. The V call is TRBV7-2, the J call TRBJ2-2; TRBD1 is a possible D gene (6 bases). The germline V gene has CDR1 SGHTA and CDR2 FQGNSA. This CDR3 is built from 15 residues. Trimming cost V 8 bases and J 0 bases, with 13 bases left between them. In nucleotides, the CDR3 is TGTGCCAGCTCTCGACAGGTTACGAACACCGGGGAGCTGTTTTTT. Amino acid sequence: CASSRQVTNTGELFF. Variable domain in full (rest from reference TRBV7-2 and TRBJ2-2): GAGVSQSPSNKVTEKGKDVELRCDPISGHTALYWYRQSLGQGLEFLIYFQGNSAPDKSGLPSDRFSAERTGGSVSTLTIQRTQQEDSAVYLCASSRQVTNTGELFFGEGSRLTVL.

The V gene is TRBV12-3 or TRBV12-4, the J gene TRBJ1-5; TRBD1 is a possible D gene (6 bases). The CDR3 sequence is 13 residues long. Deletions cut 6 bases from V and 7 bases from J, with 13 bases between. Here the CDR3 DNA reads TGTGCCAGCAGCCCTACCAGGGGACAGCCCCAGCATTTT. The encoded protein is CASSPTRGQPQHF.

The chain recombines TRBV6-1 with TRBJ2-3; 7 nucleotides match TRBD2. J lost 3 bases, V lost 6 bases, and 9 bases had no gene match. The CDR3 contains 15 residues. Germline CDR1 is MNHNS and CDR2 is SASEGT. The CDR3 loop reads CASSGGSGMTDTQYF. CDR3 DNA: TGTGCCAGCAGCGGCGGGAGTGGGATGACAGATACGCAGTATTTT.

In its sample, this clonotype was seen many times. The genes are TRBV19 and TRBJ2-7, with TRBD2 as a possible D gene (6 bases). This CDR3 is built from 13 residues. Germline V gives CDR1 LNHDA, CDR2 SQIVND (reference sequence). Trimming left V 6 bases short and J 6 bases short, with 15 bases between. CDR3 nucleotide sequence: TGTGCCAGTAGCCTTAGGGGACTCCGCGAGCAGTACTTC. This gives the protein CASSLRGLREQYF. Using reference TRBV19 and TRBJ2-7 for the parts outside the CDR3, the full variable domain is DGGITQSPKYLFRKEGQNVTLSCEQNLNHDAMYWYRQDPGQGLRLIYYSQIVNDFQKGDIAEGYSVSREKKESFPLTVTSAQKNPTAFYLCASSLRGLREQYFGPGTRLTVT.

The genes are TRBV5-1 and TRBJ1-6, with 7 bases that match TRBD1. J lost 10 bases, V lost 4 bases, and 11 bases had no gene match. Germline values: CDR1 SGHRS, CDR2 YFSETQ. CDR3 length equals 15 residues. The CDR3 region is CASSPQQGRGSPLHF. The CDR3 bases are TGCGCCAGCAGCCCTCAACAGGGGAGAGGGTCACCCCTCCACTTT.

This sequence joins TRBV13 and TRBJ2-1, with D unclear. Germline V CDR1 and CDR2: PRHDT, FYEKMQ (reference sequence). Trimming took off 4 bases at V and 4 bases at J, with 11 bases between the two ends. The CDR3 has 14 amino acids. The CDR3 DNA sequence: TGTGCCAGCAGCTCCACTATGACTTACAATGAGCAGTTCTTC. Protein: CASSSTMTYNEQFF.

As to this clonotype: A single base separates this from a much larger clone, so it may be a read error. The CDR3 is CASRSWGGGKARGTQYF. The CDR3 DNA follows: TGTGCCAGCAGATCCTGGGGGGGCGGTAAAGCAAGGGGGACCCAGTACTTC. The chain has TRBV6-2 or TRBV6-3 and TRBJ2-5, with D tentatively TRBD2 (7 bases). CDR1 and CDR2 (germline): MNHEY, SVGEGT. V lost 6 bases and J 7 bases, leaving 27 bases between the germline ends. This CDR3 has 17 amino acids.

This clonotype was seen only a few times. The chain carries TRBV7-2 and TRBJ2-4; no clear D. The germline gives CDR1 SGHTA, CDR2 FQGNSA. Trimming removed 3 bases from V and 0 bases from J, with 15 bases in between. The CDR3 is 17 amino acids. CDR3 loop: CASSFQDGKLAKNIQYF. CDR3 sequence (DNA): TGTGCCAGCAGCTTCCAGGACGGAAAACTAGCCAAAAACATTCAGTACTTC. Looking up the rest from reference TRBV7-2 and TRBJ2-4 gives the full variable domain: GAGVSQSPSNKVTEKGKDVELRCDPISGHTALYWYRQSLGQGLEFLIYFQGNSAPDKSGLPSDRFSAERTGGSVSTLTIQRTQQEDSAVYLCASSFQDGKLAKNIQYFGAGTRLSVL.

This clonotype was detected many times. V is TRBV12-3 or TRBV12-4 and J is TRBJ2-5; weak D call: TRBD2 (6 bases). The CDR3 length is 14 residues. V was cut by 6 bases and J by 2 bases, with 13 bases left in between. Here the CDR3 reads CASRGGEAQETQYF. The CDR3 bases are TGTGCCAGCAGGGGTGGGGAGGCGCAAGAGACCCAGTACTTC.

This clonotype appeared a few times. The V gene is TRBV6-1, the J gene TRBJ2-7; D is unresolved. Trimming left V 7 bases short and J 3 bases short, with 13 bases between. The germline V gene has CDR1 MNHNS and CDR2 SASEGT. The CDR3 contains 13 residues. CDR3 nucleotide sequence: TGTGCCAGCACGGATAACTGGGGCTACGAGCAGTACTTC. This codes for CASTDNWGYEQYF.